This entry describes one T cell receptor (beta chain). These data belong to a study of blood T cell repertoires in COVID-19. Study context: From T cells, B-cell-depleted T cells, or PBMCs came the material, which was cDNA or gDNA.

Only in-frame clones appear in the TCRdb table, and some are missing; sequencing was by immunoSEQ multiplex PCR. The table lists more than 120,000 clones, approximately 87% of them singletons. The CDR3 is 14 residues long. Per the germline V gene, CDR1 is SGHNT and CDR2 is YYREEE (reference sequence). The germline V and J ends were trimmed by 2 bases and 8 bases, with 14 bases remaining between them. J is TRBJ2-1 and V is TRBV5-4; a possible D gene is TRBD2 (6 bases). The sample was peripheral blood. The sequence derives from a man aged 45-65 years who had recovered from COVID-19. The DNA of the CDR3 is TGTGCCAGCAGCTTTGGGACTCCACTTTATGAGCAGTTCTTC. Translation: CASSFGTPLYEQFF.